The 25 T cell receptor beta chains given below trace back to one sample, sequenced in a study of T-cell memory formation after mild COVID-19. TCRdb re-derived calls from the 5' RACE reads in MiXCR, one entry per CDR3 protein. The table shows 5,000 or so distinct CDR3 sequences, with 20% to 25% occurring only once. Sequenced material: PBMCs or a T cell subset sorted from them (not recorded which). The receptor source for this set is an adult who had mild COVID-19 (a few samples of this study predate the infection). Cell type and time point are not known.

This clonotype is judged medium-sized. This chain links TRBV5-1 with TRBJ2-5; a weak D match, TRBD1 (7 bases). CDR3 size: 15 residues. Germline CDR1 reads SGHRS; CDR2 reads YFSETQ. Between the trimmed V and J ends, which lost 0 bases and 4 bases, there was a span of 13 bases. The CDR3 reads CASSLDPGGIETQYF. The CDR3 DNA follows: TGCGCCAGCAGCTTGGATCCAGGGGGGATAGAGACCCAGTACTTC.

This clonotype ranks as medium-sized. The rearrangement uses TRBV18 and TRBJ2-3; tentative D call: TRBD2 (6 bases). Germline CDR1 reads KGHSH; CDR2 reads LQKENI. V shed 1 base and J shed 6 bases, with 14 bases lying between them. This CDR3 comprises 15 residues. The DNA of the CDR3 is TGTGCCAGCTCACCACGGCCGCGGAGGGGCGATACGCAGTATTTT. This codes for CASSPRPRRGDTQYF.

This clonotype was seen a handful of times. The CDR3 bases are TGTGCCAGCAGACAAACCCCGGCTAGCGGGGACGAGCAGTACGTC. This translates into CASRQTPASGDEQYV. This chain connects TRBV6-5 to TRBJ2-7, with TRBD2 identical over 9 bases. The germline V gene encodes CDR1 MNHEY and CDR2 SVGAGI. The CDR3 totals 15 residues. Trimming removed 6 bases from V and 5 bases from J; junction bases left unmatched: 11.

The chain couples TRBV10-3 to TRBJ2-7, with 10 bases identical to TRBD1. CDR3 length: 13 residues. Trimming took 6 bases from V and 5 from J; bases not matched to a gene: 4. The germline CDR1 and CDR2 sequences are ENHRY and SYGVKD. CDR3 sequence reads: CAIRTGQGNEQYF. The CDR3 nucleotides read TGTGCCATCAGGACGGGACAGGGGAACGAGCAGTACTTC.

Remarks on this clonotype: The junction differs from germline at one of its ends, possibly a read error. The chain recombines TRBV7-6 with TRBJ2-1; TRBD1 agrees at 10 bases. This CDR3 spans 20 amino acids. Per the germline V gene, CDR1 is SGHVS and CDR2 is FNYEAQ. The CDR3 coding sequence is TGTGCCAGCAGCGGAGACAGGGGGCGCAGCGGGGGCCTAAGAAACAATGAGCACTTCTTC. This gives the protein CASSGDRGRSGGLRNNEHFF.

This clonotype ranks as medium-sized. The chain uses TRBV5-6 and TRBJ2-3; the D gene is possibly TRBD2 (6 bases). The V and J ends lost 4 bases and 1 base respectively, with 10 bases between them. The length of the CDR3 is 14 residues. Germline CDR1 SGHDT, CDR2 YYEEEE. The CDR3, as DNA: TGTGCCAGCAGCGGAGGGATAGGCACAGATACGCAGTATTTT. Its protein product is CASSGGIGTDTQYF.

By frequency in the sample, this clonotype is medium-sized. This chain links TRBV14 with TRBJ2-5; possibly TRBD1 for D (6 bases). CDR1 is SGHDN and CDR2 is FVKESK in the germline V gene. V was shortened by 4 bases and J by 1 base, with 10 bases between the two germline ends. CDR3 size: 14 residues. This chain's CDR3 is CASSLKGVQETQYF. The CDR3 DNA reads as TGTGCCAGCAGCCTTAAGGGGGTCCAAGAGACCCAGTACTTC.

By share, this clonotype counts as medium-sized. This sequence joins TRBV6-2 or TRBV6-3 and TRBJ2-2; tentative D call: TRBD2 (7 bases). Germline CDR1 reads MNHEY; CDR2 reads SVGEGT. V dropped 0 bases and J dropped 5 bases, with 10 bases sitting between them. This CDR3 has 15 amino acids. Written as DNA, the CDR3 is TGTGCCAGCAGTTACTCGGGGGGGCCTACCGGGGAGCTGTTTTTT. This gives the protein CASSYSGGPTGELFF.

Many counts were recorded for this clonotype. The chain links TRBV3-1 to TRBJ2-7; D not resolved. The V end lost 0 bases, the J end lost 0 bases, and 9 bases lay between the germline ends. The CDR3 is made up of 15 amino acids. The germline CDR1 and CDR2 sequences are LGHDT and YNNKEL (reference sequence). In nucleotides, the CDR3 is TGTGCCAGCAGCCAAGATTCCCACAGCTCCTACGAGCAGTACTTC. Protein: CASSQDSHSSYEQYF.

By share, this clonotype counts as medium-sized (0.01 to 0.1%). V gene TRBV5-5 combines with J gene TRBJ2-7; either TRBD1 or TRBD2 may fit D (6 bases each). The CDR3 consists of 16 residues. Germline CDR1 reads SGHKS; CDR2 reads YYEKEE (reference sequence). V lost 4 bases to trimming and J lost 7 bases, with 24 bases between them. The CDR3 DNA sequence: TGTGCCAGCAGCCTCCTCCGGGGACTTCCCACAGGGGAGCAGTACGTC. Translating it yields CASSLLRGLPTGEQYV.

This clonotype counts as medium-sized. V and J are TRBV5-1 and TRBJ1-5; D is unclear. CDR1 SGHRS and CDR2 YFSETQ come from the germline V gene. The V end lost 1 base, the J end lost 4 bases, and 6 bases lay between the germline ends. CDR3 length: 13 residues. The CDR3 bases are TGCGCCAGCAGCTTGCTCCCGAATCAGCCCCAGCATTTT. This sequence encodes CASSLLPNQPQHF. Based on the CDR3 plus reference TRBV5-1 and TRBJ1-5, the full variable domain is KAGVTQTPRYLIKTRGQQVTLSCSPISGHRSVSWYQQTPGQGLQFLFEYFSETQRNKGNFPGRFSGRQFSNSRSEMNVSTLELGDSALYLCASSLLPNQPQHFGDGTRLSIL.

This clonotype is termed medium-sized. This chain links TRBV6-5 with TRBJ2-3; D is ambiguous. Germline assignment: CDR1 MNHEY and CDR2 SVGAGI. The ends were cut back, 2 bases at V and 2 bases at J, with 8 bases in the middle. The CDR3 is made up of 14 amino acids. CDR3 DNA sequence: TGTGCCAGCAGTTACGCCGGCTTCACAGATACGCAGTATTTT. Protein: CASSYAGFTDTQYF.

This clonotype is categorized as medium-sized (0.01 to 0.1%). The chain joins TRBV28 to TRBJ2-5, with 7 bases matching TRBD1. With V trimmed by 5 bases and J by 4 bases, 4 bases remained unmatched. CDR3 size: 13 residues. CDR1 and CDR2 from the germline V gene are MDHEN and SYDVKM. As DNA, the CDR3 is TGTGCCAGCAGTGCCGGGACAGTAGAGACCCAGTACTTC. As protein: CASSAGTVETQYF.

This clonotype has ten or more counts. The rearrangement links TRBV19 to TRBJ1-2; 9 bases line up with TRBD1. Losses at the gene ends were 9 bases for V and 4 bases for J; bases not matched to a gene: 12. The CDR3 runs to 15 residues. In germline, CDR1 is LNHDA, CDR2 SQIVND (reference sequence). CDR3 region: CASAPGDRDFYGYTF. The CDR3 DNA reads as TGTGCCAGCGCCCCTGGGGACAGGGACTTCTATGGCTACACCTTC.

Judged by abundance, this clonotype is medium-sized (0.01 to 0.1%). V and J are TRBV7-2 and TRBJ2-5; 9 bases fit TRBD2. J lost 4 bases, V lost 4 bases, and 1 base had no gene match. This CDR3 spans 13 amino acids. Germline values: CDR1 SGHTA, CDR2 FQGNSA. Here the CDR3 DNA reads TGTGCCAGCAGCTCGCGGGGGGGAGAGACCCAGTACTTC. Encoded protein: CASSSRGGETQYF.

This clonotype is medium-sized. CDR3 sequence (DNA): TGTGCCAGCAGCTTAGTCGGATCACCCCTCCACTTT. Translation: CASSLVGSPLHF. The genes are TRBV7-8 and TRBJ1-6; D uncertain. Trimming pared 1 base from V and 10 bases from J, leaving 5 bases between. Germline assignment: CDR1 SGHVS and CDR2 FQNEAQ. This CDR3 is built from 12 residues.

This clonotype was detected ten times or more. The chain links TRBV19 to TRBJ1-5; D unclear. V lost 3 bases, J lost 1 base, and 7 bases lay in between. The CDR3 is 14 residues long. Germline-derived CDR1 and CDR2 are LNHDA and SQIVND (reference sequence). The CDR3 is CASSIPLSNQPQHF. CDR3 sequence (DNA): TGTGCCAGTAGTATCCCACTGAGCAATCAGCCCCAGCATTTT.

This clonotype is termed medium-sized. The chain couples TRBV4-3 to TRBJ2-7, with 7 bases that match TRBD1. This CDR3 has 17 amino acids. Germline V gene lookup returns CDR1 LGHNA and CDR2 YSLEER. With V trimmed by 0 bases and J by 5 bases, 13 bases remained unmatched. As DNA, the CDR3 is TGCGCCAGCAGCCAAGACGTCGCAGGGGGAACAATCAACGAGCAGTACTTC. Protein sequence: CASSQDVAGGTINEQYF.

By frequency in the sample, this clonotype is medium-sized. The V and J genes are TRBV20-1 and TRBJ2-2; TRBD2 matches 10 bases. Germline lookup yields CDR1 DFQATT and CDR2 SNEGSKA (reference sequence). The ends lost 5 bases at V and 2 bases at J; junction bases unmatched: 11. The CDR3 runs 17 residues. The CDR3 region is CSARPEWTSGNTGELFF. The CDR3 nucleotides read TGCAGTGCTCGCCCTGAATGGACTAGCGGAAACACCGGGGAGCTGTTTTTT.

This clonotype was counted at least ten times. The CDR3 DNA sequence: TGTGCCAGCAGCTACAGCGACGGATCAGATACGCAGTATTTT. Translating it yields CASSYSDGSDTQYF. The V call is TRBV6-5, the J call TRBJ2-3; D not resolved. Trimming cost V 6 bases and J 4 bases, with 14 bases left between them. CDR1 is MNHEY and CDR2 is SVGAGI in the germline V gene. The CDR3 extends over 14 amino acids.

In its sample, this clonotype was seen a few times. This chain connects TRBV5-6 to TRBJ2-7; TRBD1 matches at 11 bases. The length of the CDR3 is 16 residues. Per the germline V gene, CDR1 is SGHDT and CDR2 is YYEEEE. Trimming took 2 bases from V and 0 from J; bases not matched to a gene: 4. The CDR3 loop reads CASSFLGTGGSYEQYF. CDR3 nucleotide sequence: TGTGCCAGCAGCTTCCTAGGGACAGGGGGCTCCTACGAGCAGTACTTC.

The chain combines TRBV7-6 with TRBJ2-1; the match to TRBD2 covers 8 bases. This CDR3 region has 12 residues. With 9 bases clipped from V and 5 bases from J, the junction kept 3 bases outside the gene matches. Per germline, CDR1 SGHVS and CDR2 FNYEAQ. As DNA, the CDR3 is TGTGCCAGTAGCGGGATGGACAATGAGCAGTTCTTC. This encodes CASSGMDNEQFF.

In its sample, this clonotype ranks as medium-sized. The CDR3 here is CASSLGQGYTEAFF. CDR3 nucleotides: TGTGCCAGCAGCCTAGGACAGGGCTACACTGAAGCTTTCTTT. The chain recombines TRBV7-2 with TRBJ1-1; 8 nucleotides agree with TRBD1. The CDR3 is made up of 14 amino acids. With V trimmed by 5 bases and J by 3 bases, 5 bases remained unmatched. Per germline, CDR1 SGHTA and CDR2 FQGNSA.

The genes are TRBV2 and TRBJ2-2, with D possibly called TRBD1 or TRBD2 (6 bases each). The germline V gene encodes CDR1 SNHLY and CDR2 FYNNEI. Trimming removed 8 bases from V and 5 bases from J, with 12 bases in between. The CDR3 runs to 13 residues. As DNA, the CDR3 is TGTGCCAGCCGTTGGAGGGGGACCGGGGAGCTGTTTTTT. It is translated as CASRWRGTGELFF.

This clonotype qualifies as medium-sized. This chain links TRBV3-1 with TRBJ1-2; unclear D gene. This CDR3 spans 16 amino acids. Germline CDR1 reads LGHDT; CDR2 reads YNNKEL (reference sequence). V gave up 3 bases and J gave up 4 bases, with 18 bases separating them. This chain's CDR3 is CASSQSTLRWFYGYTF. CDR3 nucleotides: TGTGCCAGCAGCCAGTCAACGTTAAGGTGGTTCTATGGCTACACCTTC.